The 12 T cell receptor beta chains presented below share a single source sample, sequenced in a study of PD-1 blockade in classical Hodgkin lymphoma. Patients all relapsed after autologous stem cell transplantation, and there was variation in brentuximab vedotin exposure. Some clones are missing from TCRdb's copy, which holds only in-frame ones; the method was immunoSEQ multiplex PCR. The sample lists about 36,000 clones, 69% occurring once. Here the sequenced sample was peripheral blood mononuclear cells (PBMCs), taken before the second cycle of nivolumab. These receptors came from a human donor with classical Hodgkin lymphoma.

J is TRBJ1-2 and V is TRBV29-1; D not resolved. Germline V gives CDR1 SQVTM, CDR2 ANQGSEA. V was shortened by 7 bases and J by 7 bases, with 25 bases between the two germline ends. The CDR3 has 15 amino acids. The CDR3 bases are TGCAGCGCTCAAGAAAGAGACACCGCCTCGGGTGGCTACACCTTC. Protein: CSAQERDTASGGYTF.

This clone was detected only a few times. This rearrangement joins TRBV5-6 to TRBJ1-4; TRBD1 aligns across 7 bases. V lost 4 bases to trimming and J lost 0 bases; unmatched junction nucleotides: 6. Germline V gene data show CDR1 as SGHDT and CDR2 as YYEEEE. The CDR3 contains 16 residues. The CDR3 coding sequence is TGTGCCAGCAGCCAGGAGGGGGCGGCAACTAATGAAAAACTGTTTTTT. Protein sequence: CASSQEGAATNEKLFF. The whole variable domain, filled in from reference TRBV5-6 and TRBJ1-4, reads DAGVTQSPTHLIKTRGQQVTLRCSPKSGHDTVSWYQQALGQGPQFIFQYYEEEERQRGNFPDRFSGHQFPNYSSELNVNALLLGDSALYLCASSQEGAATNEKLFFGSGTQLSVL.

The chain employs TRBV19 and TRBJ2-3; D tentatively reads TRBD1 or TRBD2 (5 bases each). V was clipped by 2 bases and J by 4 bases, with 13 bases between them. Germline loops: CDR1 LNHDA, CDR2 SQIVND (reference sequence). The CDR3 is made up of 15 amino acids. In DNA, the CDR3 is TGTGCCAGTAGTATATTCGGGGACGAGGCAGATACGCAGTATTTT. As protein: CASSIFGDEADTQYF.

This sequence joins TRBV28 and TRBJ1-6; weak D call: TRBD1 (6 bases). Germline values: CDR1 MDHEN, CDR2 SYDVKM. There are 15 residues in the CDR3. V lost 5 bases to trimming and J lost 4 bases, with 12 bases between them. This CDR3 reads CASSPQQGYNSPLHF. In DNA, the CDR3 is TGTGCCAGCAGTCCGCAACAGGGTTATAATTCACCCCTCCACTTT.

A few counts support this clone. The chain uses TRBV6-6 and TRBJ1-1; D remains unclear. The length of the CDR3 is 13 residues. Trimming took 2 bases from V and 2 from J, leaving 6 bases between them. CDR1 is MNHNY and CDR2 is SVGAGI in the germline V gene (reference sequence). CDR3 in amino acids: CASSYVPNTEAFF. Written as DNA, the CDR3 is TGTGCCAGCAGTTACGTACCCAACACTGAAGCTTTCTTT.

There are a few counts of this clone. The chain joins TRBV7-6 to TRBJ1-2, with a weak D call TRBD1 (6 bases). Looked up from germline, CDR1 is SGHVS and CDR2 is FNYEAQ. The CDR3 covers 15 residues. Trimming removed 1 base from V and 2 bases from J, with 11 bases in between. The CDR3 region has the DNA TGTGCCAGCAGCTTAGTGGGGGGCAAGAACTATGGCTACACCTTC. Translated, it gives CASSLVGGKNYGYTF.

This chain joins TRBV6-5 and TRBJ2-7, with 7 bases lining up with TRBD2. Losses at the gene ends were 4 bases for V and 2 bases for J; bases not matched to a gene: 5. The CDR3 runs to 14 residues. CDR1 is MNHEY and CDR2 is SVGAGI in the germline V gene. CDR3 sequence (DNA): TGTGCCAGCAGTTCTGGCGGGAGAACCTACGAGCAGTACTTC. Translation gives CASSSGGRTYEQYF.

The chain is built from TRBV25-1 and TRBJ1-1; D uncertain. The CDR3 extends over 13 amino acids. Germline-derived CDR1 and CDR2 are MGHDK and SYGVNS. The ends were cut back, 5 bases at V and 2 bases at J, with 9 bases in the middle. The CDR3 region has the DNA TGTGCCAGCAGTTATGGACCAAACACTGAAGCTTTCTTT. It encodes CASSYGPNTEAFF. Full variable domain (remainder filled in from reference TRBV25-1 and TRBJ1-1): EADIYQTPRYLVIGTGKKITLECSQTMGHDKMYWYQQDPGMELHLIHYSYGVNSTEKGDLSSESTVSRIRTEHFPLTLESARPSHTSQYLCASSYGPNTEAFFGQGTRLTVV.

CDR3 region: CAIRDSGSRETQYF. The CDR3 region has the DNA TGTGCCATCAGGGACAGCGGGTCTCGGGAGACCCAGTACTTC. The chain has TRBV10-3 and TRBJ2-5; D tentatively reads TRBD1 or TRBD2 (6 bases each). CDR1 is ENHRY, CDR2 SYGVKD, per germline. The CDR3 loop spans 14 amino acids. Trimming left V 6 bases short and J 5 bases short, with 16 bases between.

The chain carries TRBV7-9 and TRBJ2-1; possibly TRBD2 for D (5 bases). Looked up from germline, CDR1 is SEHNR and CDR2 is FQNEAQ (reference sequence). The CDR3 extends over 13 amino acids. V was shortened by 7 bases and J by 5 bases, with 12 bases between the two germline ends. CDR3 in DNA: TGTGCCAGCAACCGAGCGGAGAACAATGAGCAGTTCTTC. This codes for CASNRAENNEQFF.

This clone was detected only a few times. The V and J genes are TRBV2 and TRBJ1-6, with D tentatively TRBD1 (5 bases). Looked up from germline, CDR1 is SNHLY and CDR2 is FYNNEI. This CDR3 spans 13 amino acids. V was shortened by 6 bases and J by 10 bases, with 13 bases between the two germline ends. The CDR3 DNA sequence: TGTGCCAGCAGAGTGACAGTCAACTCACCCCTCCACTTT. Protein sequence: CASRVTVNSPLHF.

To note about this clone: A read error may account for a junction end that differs from germline. The chain links TRBV18 to TRBJ2-2, with no clear D. This CDR3 region has 16 residues. From germline, CDR1 is KGHSH and CDR2 LQKENI. The CDR3 loop is CASSTPPIGTAGELFF. CDR3 nucleotide sequence: TGTGCCAGCTCAACACCGCCCATAGGAACCGCCGGGGAGCTGTTTTTT.